This T cell receptor (beta chain) is from a study of blood T cell repertoires in COVID-19. Study context: Acute and convalescent COVID-19 samples came from the United States, Italy and Spain.

This clone is a singleton in its sample. Sequencing used immunoSEQ multiplex PCR; TCRdb keeps in-frame clones, though not all of them. The data show 200,000 to 300,000 clones, 70% to 85% seen once. CDR1 and CDR2 from the germline V gene are SGDLS and YYNGEE. The V and J ends lost 5 bases and 2 bases respectively, with 14 bases between them. This CDR3 is 15 amino acids long. The chain uses TRBV9 and TRBJ1-3, with TRBD1 as a possible D gene (5 bases). The sequence derives from a man aged 35 to 55 who had recovered from COVID-19. The source material was peripheral blood. Here the CDR3 reads CASSTGTSAGNTIYF. DNA of the CDR3: TGTGCCAGCAGTACCGGGACTTCAGCTGGAAACACCATATATTTT.